Listed here are 26 T cell receptor beta chains from one sample, sequenced in a study of cytomegalovirus exposure and HLA in healthy donors. Produced via immunoSEQ multiplex PCR; TCRdb's table is partial and in-frame only. Among 200,000 to 250,000 clones listed, approximately 90% were seen once. Sequenced: PBMCs. The receptors derive from a woman under 30 in good health and CMV-seronegative.

J is TRBJ1-1 and V is TRBV7-2; D is unresolved. This CDR3 is 12 amino acids long. CDR1 and CDR2 from the germline V gene are SGHTA and FQGNSA. The V end was cut by 6 bases, the J end by 4 bases, with 9 bases between. Here the CDR3 reads CASSSRFTEAFF. CDR3 nucleotide sequence: TGTGCCAGCAGTTCGAGGTTCACTGAAGCTTTCTTT. Together with reference TRBV7-2 and TRBJ1-1, the CDR3 gives the full variable domain: GAGVSQSPSNKVTEKGKDVELRCDPISGHTALYWYRQSLGQGLEFLIYFQGNSAPDKSGLPSDRFSAERTGGSVSTLTIQRTQQEDSAVYLCASSSRFTEAFFGQGTRLTVV.

The chain joins TRBV11-2 to TRBJ1-2, with TRBD1 matching 7 bases. Germline V gene data show CDR1 as SGHAT and CDR2 as FQNNGV. V was pared by 6 bases and J by 4 bases, with 11 bases of the junction left unmatched. This CDR3 is built from 15 residues. In DNA form, the CDR3 reads TGTGCCAGCAGAGATAACAGGGGTACGCCCTATGGCTACACCTTC. It specifies CASRDNRGTPYGYTF.

CDR3 DNA: TGTGCCAGTTCCCCGAGGGCTTCTTCCTACGAGCAGTACTTC. Translation: CASSPRASSYEQYF. The V gene is TRBV19, the J gene TRBJ2-7; tentative D call: TRBD2 (5 bases). Germline CDR1 is LNHDA and CDR2 is SQIVND (reference sequence). V lost 8 bases and J 1 base, leaving 15 bases between the germline ends. The CDR3 length is 14 residues. The variable domain in full, completed from reference TRBV19 and TRBJ2-7, reads DGGITQSPKYLFRKEGQNVTLSCEQNLNHDAMYWYRQDPGQGLRLIYYSQIVNDFQKGDIAEGYSVSREKKESFPLTVTSAQKNPTAFYLCASSPRASSYEQYFGPGTRLTVT.

V gene TRBV18 combines with J gene TRBJ1-4; the D gene is possibly TRBD1 (5 bases). The CDR3 extends over 15 amino acids. The germline V gene has CDR1 KGHSH and CDR2 LQKENI. Trimming left V 3 bases short and J 0 bases short, with 8 bases between. CDR3 nucleotide sequence: TGTGCCAGCTCACCGCCAGGGACAACTAATGAAAAACTGTTTTTT. The encoded protein is CASSPPGTTNEKLFF. The full variable domain, with the rest looked up from reference TRBV18 and TRBJ1-4, is NAGVMQNPRHLVRRRGQEARLRCSPMKGHSHVYWYRQLPEEGLKFMVYLQKENIIDESGMPKERFSAEFPKEGPSILRIQQVVRGDSAAYFCASSPPGTTNEKLFFGSGTQLSVL.

The V and J genes are TRBV5-4 and TRBJ1-1; D not certain. V was shortened by 1 base and J by 6 bases, with 13 bases between the two germline ends. Looked up from germline, CDR1 is SGHNT and CDR2 is YYREEE (reference sequence). CDR3 length equals 14 residues. CDR3: CASSLIGTKSEAFF. CDR3 DNA: TGTGCCAGCAGCTTGATAGGTACTAAATCTGAAGCTTTCTTT.

V gene TRBV10-3 combines with J gene TRBJ2-7, with 12 bases matching TRBD2. This CDR3 region has 15 residues. From germline, CDR1 is ENHRY and CDR2 SYGVKD. The J segment lost 7 bases and the V segment lost 4 bases, leaving 8 bases of the junction unmatched. Written as DNA, the CDR3 is TGTGCCATCAGTGTTACTAGCGGGAGGCCCGAGGAGCAGTACTTC. It yields the protein CAISVTSGRPEEQYF.

The chain couples TRBV15 to TRBJ2-3; TRBD1 is a possible D gene (6 bases). Germline loops: CDR1 LNHNV, CDR2 YYDKDF (reference sequence). Trimming removed 1 base from V and 0 bases from J, with 17 bases in between. The CDR3 is 18 amino acids. In nucleotides, the CDR3 is TGTGCCACCAGCAGAGCAGGGGCGGCCACCCCTAGCACAGATACGCAGTATTTT. Encoded protein: CATSRAGAATPSTDTQYF.

Only one count was recorded for this clone. V usage is TRBV5-1 and J usage is TRBJ1-4; unclear D gene. CDR1 SGHRS and CDR2 YFSETQ come from the germline V gene. The CDR3 runs to 15 residues. Trimming took 5 bases from V and 0 from J, leaving 11 bases between them. The CDR3 DNA is TGCGCCAGCAGGAAAGCGGGCTCAACTAATGAAAAACTGTTTTTT. This codes for CASRKAGSTNEKLFF.

V and J are TRBV5-1 and TRBJ2-7; D perhaps matches TRBD2 (5 bases). The V end lost 0 bases, the J end lost 2 bases, and 15 bases lay between the germline ends. The germline V gene has CDR1 SGHRS and CDR2 YFSETQ. This CDR3 region has 16 residues. DNA of the CDR3: TGCGCCAGCAGCTTGGGGCGGGTCGCGGGCCCCTACGAGCAGTACTTC. This codes for CASSLGRVAGPYEQYF. The full variable domain, in which reference TRBV5-1 and TRBJ2-7 provide the parts outside the CDR3, is KAGVTQTPRYLIKTRGQQVTLSCSPISGHRSVSWYQQTPGQGLQFLFEYFSETQRNKGNFPGRFSGRQFSNSRSEMNVSTLELGDSALYLCASSLGRVAGPYEQYFGPGTRLTVT.

The CDR3 region is CASSKQPGPRGNNEQFF. The CDR3 bases are TGTGCCAGCAGCAAGCAGCCGGGACCCAGGGGAAACAATGAGCAGTTCTTC. The rearrangement links TRBV7-6 to TRBJ2-1; D is possibly TRBD1 (6 bases). This CDR3 is built from 17 residues. Germline assignment: CDR1 SGHVS and CDR2 FNYEAQ. The germline V and J ends were trimmed by 5 bases and 5 bases, with 22 bases remaining between them.

The V and J genes are TRBV9 and TRBJ1-2, with D maybe TRBD1 (6 bases). The V gene lost 0 bases and the J gene lost 6 bases, with 15 bases spanning the gap. Per the germline V gene, CDR1 is SGDLS and CDR2 is YYNGEE. This CDR3 has 15 amino acids. CDR3 residues: CASSVGVVAGDGYTF. DNA for the CDR3: TGTGCCAGCAGCGTAGGGGTGGTGGCAGGGGATGGCTACACCTTC.

The CDR3 sequence: CASSLAPSGSSSYNEQFF. In nucleotides, the CDR3 is TGTGCCAGCAGCTTAGCCCCCAGCGGGAGTAGCTCCTACAATGAGCAGTTCTTC. The rearrangement joins TRBV7-7 to TRBJ2-1; 8 positions match TRBD2. V was pared by 0 bases and J by 0 bases, with 7 bases of the junction left unmatched. This CDR3 has 18 residues. CDR1 is SSHAT, CDR2 FNYEAQ, per germline (reference sequence).

The rearrangement links TRBV4-2 to TRBJ1-4, with D maybe TRBD1 (5 bases). Germline V gene lookup returns CDR1 LGHNA and CDR2 YNFKEQ. V gave up 0 bases and J gave up 5 bases, with 31 bases separating them. The CDR3 is 22 amino acids. CDR3 region: CASSQDPYSYWGVRHINEKLFF. The CDR3 DNA reads TGTGCCAGCAGCCAAGATCCCTACTCGTATTGGGGGGTACGACACATAAATGAAAAACTGTTTTTT.

The chain uses TRBV6-5 and TRBJ1-1; D remains ambiguous. Germline loops: CDR1 MNHEY, CDR2 SVGAGI. The ends were cut back, 0 bases at V and 1 base at J, with 6 bases in the middle. This CDR3 is 14 amino acids long. This CDR3 reads CASSYSRWNTEAFF. In DNA form, the CDR3 reads TGTGCCAGCAGTTACTCGAGGTGGAACACTGAAGCTTTCTTT.

The rearrangement links TRBV6-1 to TRBJ1-2; 7 bases agree with TRBD1. CDR1 MNHNS and CDR2 SASEGT come from the germline V gene. V lost 5 bases and J lost 6; bases outside the gene matches: 9. The CDR3 totals 14 residues. This chain's CDR3 is CASSSSWGTDGYTF. The CDR3 DNA reads as TGTGCCAGCAGTTCCTCATGGGGGACAGATGGCTACACCTTC.

This clone occurred once. The chain employs TRBV6-5 and TRBJ2-2, with 9 bases aligning to TRBD1. CDR3 size: 14 residues. CDR1 and CDR2 from the germline V gene are MNHEY and SVGAGI. The V segment lost 6 bases and the J segment 6 bases; nucleotides outside the gene matches: 5. The CDR3 region is CASRSGTGPGELFF. The DNA of the CDR3 is TGTGCCAGCAGGTCCGGGACAGGGCCCGGGGAGCTGTTTTTT.

The chain joins TRBV27 to TRBJ2-1, with TRBD2 matching over 10 bases. V lost 5 bases and J lost 0; bases outside the gene matches: 4. The germline gives CDR1 MNHEY, CDR2 SMNVEV (reference sequence). This CDR3 region has 16 residues. As DNA, the CDR3 is TGTGCCAGCAGTGAACTAGCGGGGTACTCCTACAATGAGCAGTTCTTC. Protein sequence: CASSELAGYSYNEQFF.

The chain joins TRBV21-1 to TRBJ2-1; TRBD1 was called by the table and not checked on the DNA. TRBV21-1 is a pseudogene segment. The CDR3 totals 15 residues. CDR3 sequence (DNA): TGTGCCAGCAGCCCACCGGGACAGGGGTACAATGAGCAGTTCTTC. Protein sequence: CASSPPGQGYNEQFF.

The rearrangement uses TRBV10-2 and TRBJ2-5; 9 nucleotides line up with TRBD2. The CDR3 covers 15 residues. V was clipped by 4 bases and J by 3 bases; unmatched bases: 6. Germline-derived CDR1 and CDR2 are WSHSY and SAAADI. The CDR3 DNA sequence: TGCGCCAGCAGTGGGGGCGGGAGGGAAGAAGAGACCCAGTACTTC. Amino acids: CASSGGGREEETQYF.

J is TRBJ2-7 and V is TRBV5-4; TRBD2 is a possible D gene (6 bases). This CDR3 region has 16 residues. The V end was cut by 4 bases, the J end by 1 base, with 18 bases between. Germline-derived CDR1 and CDR2 are SGHNT and YYREEE (reference sequence). The CDR3 spells CASSQTDWAGSYEQYF. CDR3 DNA sequence: TGTGCCAGCAGCCAGACTGACTGGGCGGGGTCCTACGAGCAGTACTTC.

This clone was counted only a few times. The chain combines TRBV25-1 with TRBJ1-3; D not resolved. This CDR3 is built from 13 residues. Trimming pared 3 bases from V and 4 bases from J, leaving 7 bases between. Germline V lookup: CDR1 MGHDK, CDR2 SYGVNS. The CDR3 DNA sequence: TGTGCCAGCAGTGAGCGGGTAGGAAACACCATATATTTT. Its translation is CASSERVGNTIYF. Drawing the rest from reference TRBV25-1 and TRBJ1-3, the complete variable domain is EADIYQTPRYLVIGTGKKITLECSQTMGHDKMYWYQQDPGMELHLIHYSYGVNSTEKGDLSSESTVSRIRTEHFPLTLESARPSHTSQYLCASSERVGNTIYFGEGSWLTVV.

The gene calls are TRBV6-1 and TRBJ2-6; 7 bases are shared with TRBD1. The CDR3 runs to 15 residues. CDR1 and CDR2 from the germline V gene are MNHNS and SASEGT. V lost 6 bases, J lost 4 bases, and 6 bases stayed unmatched. CDR3 loop: CASRLTGSGANVLTF. CDR3 DNA sequence: TGTGCCAGCAGATTGACAGGGTCCGGGGCCAACGTCCTGACTTTC.

CDR3: CASSLEVAGRETQYF. The CDR3 nucleotides read TGTGCCAGCAGCTTAGAAGTAGCGGGAAGAGAGACCCAGTACTTC. This chain joins TRBV7-9 and TRBJ2-5, with 8 bases fitting TRBD2. The CDR3 loop spans 15 amino acids. V shed 1 base, J shed 4 bases, and the junction held 5 bases outside the gene matches. Germline CDR1 reads SEHNR; CDR2 reads FQNEAQ (reference sequence).

This clone appeared once. This chain connects TRBV18 to TRBJ2-6, with a tentative D call TRBD1 (5 bases). The germline V gene encodes CDR1 KGHSH and CDR2 LQKENI. This CDR3 spans 16 amino acids. V was shortened by 2 bases and J by 3 bases, with 11 bases between the two germline ends. The DNA for the CDR3 is TGTGCCAGCTCACCATCCCAGGGTTTTGGGGCCAACGTCCTGACTTTC. Translating it yields CASSPSQGFGANVLTF.

V and J are TRBV4-2 and TRBJ2-2, with D hard to call. Germline CDR1 and CDR2: LGHNA and YNFKEQ. The CDR3 is 16 amino acids. V lost 4 bases, J lost 0 bases, and 12 bases lay in between. The DNA for the CDR3 is TGTGCCAGCAGCCTCGACATTTGGGCGAACACCGGGGAGCTGTTTTTT. This gives the protein CASSLDIWANTGELFF.

The chain employs TRBV28 and TRBJ1-1; D is possibly TRBD1 (6 bases). V gave up 11 bases and J gave up 3 bases, with 16 bases separating them. The CDR3 loop spans 13 amino acids. Germline loops: CDR1 MDHEN, CDR2 SYDVKM. CDR3 nucleotides: TGTGCCGCTCAGGGGCGGGCGGACACTGAAGCTTTCTTT. It is translated as CAAQGRADTEAFF.